This is a list of T cell receptor beta chains from one sample in a study of T-cell memory formation after mild COVID-19. TCRdb reprocessed the 5' RACE reads with MiXCR, giving one entry per CDR3 protein. The sample has about 400,000 distinct CDR3 sequences; approximately 25% are singletons. Material for sequencing was PBMCs or a T cell subset sorted from them (not recorded which). The receptors were sampled from an adult woman who had mild COVID-19 (a few samples of this study predate the infection). Cell type and time point are not known. The CDR3 runs from the conserved cysteine through the conserved F or W. D genes are given only for firm matches. Expanded clones are given a class, and other clones once, few, many or no size at all.

j_call clone_size d_call v_call cdr3_aa cdr3_nt
TRBJ2-1 few . TRBV27 CASNGLRPNEQFF TGTGCCAGCAATGGACTGAGGCCCAATGAGCAGTTCTTC
TRBJ2-1 few TRBD2 TRBV29-1 CSAQVGGRGYEQFF TGCAGCGCCCAAGTGGGCGGGAGGGGCTATGAGCAGTTCTTC
TRBJ1-4 . TRBD1 TRBV7-6 CASSSDTTGVEKLFF TGTGCCAGCAGCTCGGACACGACAGGGGTTGAAAAACTGTTTTTT
TRBJ1-2 few . TRBV20-1 CSARTLYGYTF TGCAGTGCTAGGACACTCTATGGCTACACCTTC
TRBJ1-1 . TRBD1 TRBV20-1 CSAPRGRTEAFF TGCAGTGCTCCCAGGGGGAGGACTGAAGCTTTCTTT
TRBJ1-1 . TRBD1 TRBV7-9 CASSYRRGVNTEAFF TGTGCCAGCAGCTACCGCAGGGGGGTGAACACTGAAGCTTTCTTT
TRBJ2-7 few . TRBV20-1 CSARASLTYEQYF TGCAGTGCCCGGGCCTCACTAACCTACGAGCAGTACTTC
TRBJ2-7 few TRBD2 TRBV5-1 CASSLARGSGSYEQYF TGCGCCAGCAGCTTGGCTCGGGGTAGCGGGAGTTACGAGCAGTACTTC
TRBJ2-1 . TRBD1 TRBV6-5 CASSLAPGTGNPADNEQFF TGTGCCAGCAGTTTGGCCCCCGGGACAGGGAACCCCGCGGACAATGAGCAGTTCTTC
TRBJ2-1 . . TRBV12-3/TRBV12-4 CASSFAGNSYNEQFF TGTGCCAGCAGTTTTGCGGGAAACTCCTACAATGAGCAGTTCTTC
TRBJ2-7 few TRBD1 TRBV6-2/TRBV6-3 CASSPRQGNYEQYF TGTGCCAGCAGCCCTAGACAGGGAAACTACGAGCAGTACTTC
TRBJ2-5 few TRBD2 TRBV12-3/TRBV12-4 CASSLGSAAGVQETQYF TGTGCCAGCAGTTTAGGGTCCGCCGCGGGAGTACAAGAGACCCAGTACTTC
TRBJ1-1 few TRBD1 TRBV7-6 CASSLIVGQGGTEAFF TGTGCCAGCAGCTTAATCGTCGGACAGGGAGGCACTGAAGCTTTCTTT
TRBJ2-4 . TRBD1 TRBV18 CASSPTDRLIAKNIQYF TGTGCCAGCTCACCAACGGACAGGCTGATAGCCAAAAACATTCAGTACTTC
TRBJ2-7 . . TRBV14 CASSQRGQGPYEQYF TGTGCCAGCAGCCAAAGAGGCCAGGGCCCCTACGAGCAGTACTTC
TRBJ2-1 . TRBD2 TRBV24-1 CATSDPSWSIAGTNEQFF TGTGCCACCAGTGATCCAAGCTGGTCGATAGCGGGAACCAATGAGCAGTTCTTC
TRBJ2-6 . . TRBV12-3/TRBV12-4 CASGLEGANVLTF TGTGCCAGCGGCCTTGAGGGGGCCAACGTCCTGACTTTC
TRBJ2-2 few TRBD1 TRBV5-5 CASSSTGVRGELFF TGTGCCAGCAGCTCTACAGGGGTCCGCGGGGAGCTGTTTTTT
TRBJ2-3 few TRBD2 TRBV5-1 CASSRDYDTQYF TGCGCCAGCAGCAGGGACTACGATACGCAGTATTTT
TRBJ1-1 few . TRBV29-1 CSVSTVNTEAFF TGCAGCGTATCGACAGTGAACACTGAAGCTTTCTTT
TRBJ1-1 few . TRBV20-1 CSARATGPEAFF TGCAGTGCTAGAGCTACAGGGCCTGAAGCTTTCTTT
TRBJ1-4 . . TRBV27 CASSHNSGRMFF TGTGCCAGCAGCCACAACAGTGGCCGAATGTTTTTT
TRBJ1-2 . . TRBV20-1 CSARDRTTGSLYGYTF TGCAGTGCTAGAGATCGTACCACTGGGAGTCTTTATGGCTACACCTTC
TRBJ2-3 . . TRBV30 CAQARGVGTDTQYF TGTGCCCAGGCCCGAGGAGTAGGGACAGATACGCAGTATTTT
TRBJ1-5 . . TRBV12-3/TRBV12-4 CASSLEYSNQPQHF TGTGCCAGCAGTCTCGAATATAGCAATCAGCCCCAGCATTTT
TRBJ1-1 few . TRBV5-4 CASSFRGNDAEAFF TGTGCCAGCAGCTTTCGGGGAAATGATGCTGAAGCTTTCTTT
TRBJ1-2 many . TRBV5-1 CASSLDWANYGYTF TGCGCCAGCAGCTTGGACTGGGCTAACTATGGCTACACCTTC
TRBJ2-1 few TRBD2 TRBV5-1 CASSFRTSGGASYNEQFF TGCGCCAGCAGCTTTAGGACTAGCGGGGGGGCGTCCTACAATGAGCAGTTCTTC
TRBJ1-1 few . TRBV13 CASSLDGAGTEAFF TGTGCCAGCAGCTTAGACGGGGCAGGGACTGAAGCTTTCTTT
TRBJ2-3 few . TRBV4-2 CASSQEGVFFTDTQYF TGTGCCAGCAGCCAAGAAGGGGTCTTCTTCACAGATACGCAGTATTTT
TRBJ2-7 . TRBD1 TRBV12-3/TRBV12-4 CASSPGQGLGYEQYF TGTGCCAGCAGTCCAGGACAGGGTTTAGGCTACGAGCAGTACTTC
TRBJ2-2 many TRBD1 TRBV4-3 CASSRGQGINTGELFF TGCGCCAGCAGCCGAGGACAGGGAATAAACACCGGGGAGCTGTTTTTT
TRBJ2-7 . . TRBV7-6 CASSPLGPANYEQYF TGTGCCAGCAGCCCTCTTGGGCCCGCCAACTACGAGCAGTACTTC
TRBJ2-1 . TRBD1 TRBV10-3 CAISDGGQGSEQFF TGTGCCATCAGTGATGGGGGACAGGGTAGCGAGCAGTTCTTC
TRBJ1-1 few . TRBV5-1 CASRRSDGYTEAFF TGCGCCAGCAGGCGCTCCGACGGGTACACTGAAGCTTTCTTT
TRBJ2-3 few . TRBV20-1 CSARAGAGDTQYF TGCAGTGCTAGGGCAGGGGCAGGGGATACGCAGTATTTT
TRBJ2-7 . TRBD1 TRBV5-1 CASSPIPGQGGEQYF TGCGCCAGCAGTCCAATTCCGGGACAGGGGGGCGAGCAGTACTTC
TRBJ2-7 few . TRBV5-1 CASSQRQELGEQYF TGCGCCAGCAGCCAGAGACAGGAGTTGGGCGAGCAGTACTTC
TRBJ2-5 . TRBD1 TRBV5-1 CASSLVGTDQETQYF TGCGCCAGCAGCTTGGTAGGGACAGACCAAGAGACCCAGTACTTC
TRBJ2-3 . . TRBV20-1 CSAREAAGWEDTQYF TGCAGTGCTAGAGAGGCCGCGGGTTGGGAGGATACGCAGTATTTT
TRBJ1-1 few . TRBV3-1 CASSQDPLNTEAFF TGTGCCAGCAGCCAAGATCCCCTGAACACTGAAGCTTTCTTT
TRBJ2-3 . TRBD2 TRBV27 CASSLTRESTDTQYF TGTGCCAGCAGTTTAACGCGGGAGAGCACAGATACGCAGTATTTT